The clone carrying this T cell receptor (beta chain) appeared once. Its antigen remains unknown. CDR3 length: 14 residues. Germline V gene sequence: CDR1 SQVTM, CDR2 ANQGSEA. The data are from a study of blood T cells in healthy people across ages. The wider study: Template switching caught about one barcoded beta molecule for each two T cells. Study results and limitations: The study could not conclusively compare naive and antigen-experienced cells, given its unsorted PBMCs. Measured against age, TCR beta diversity per million T cells decreased in a roughly linear manner.

The extraction recovered at least 5.5 micrograms of total RNA per sample. Primers used in a second PCR of about 6 to 11 cycles were a sample-barcoded 5' primer and a J-beta primer mix. TCRdb recomputed calls from the 5' RACE reads with MiXCR, one row per CDR3 protein. Of approximately 850,000 distinct CDR3 sequences listed, 58% are singletons. Sequenced: blood. The rearrangement uses TRBV29-1 and TRBJ2-5; D perhaps matches TRBD1 (6 bases). The last part of the DNA fits TRBJ2-1 better; the J call may be wrong. The sequence came from a man aged 25-40 years in good health. In DNA form, the CDR3 reads TGCAGCGTTGACGGCAGCAGGGGAAGAGAGACCCAGTTCTTC. It encodes CSVDGSRGRETQFF.